The clone carrying this T cell receptor (beta chain) was counted many times. As yet, its antigen is unknown. Construction of the TCR beta libraries employed iRepertoire HTBI primers in conjunction with Arm-PCR of CDR3 regions. TCRdb reprocessed the multiplex PCR reads with MiXCR, giving one entry per CDR3 protein. The data show 350,000 to 450,000 distinct CDR3 sequences, around 17% seen once. These data originate in a study of regulatory T cells in long-lasting Graves disease. Regarding the study as a whole: Persistent patients had a count of shared public clonotypes (approximately 3,000) that exceeded that of new patients (approximately 1,000). Persistent Graves' disease cases displayed lower TCR diversity than newly diagnosed ones.

Germline V gene lookup returns CDR1 DFQATT and CDR2 SNEGSKA (reference sequence). The CDR3 is 14 amino acids. V lost 1 base, J lost 8 bases, and 17 bases lay in between. The time point was: newly diagnosed GD, antithyroid drugs for less than 3 months. TCR sequences were obtained from RNA taken from PBMCs. These data were likewise used in another study, on T cells in Graves' hyperthyroidism and ophthalmopathy. Per that paper: Exclusions: uncontrolled infection, other autoimmune disease, pregnancy, lactation. The TCR CDR3 first-round RT-PCR relied on the HTBI primer set.

The chain combines TRBV20-1 with TRBJ1-2; D gene ambiguous. The receptor was derived from a man aged 35 to 55 with Graves disease. The sample here was peripheral blood mononuclear cells (PBMCs), taken at new diagnosis, from a patient treated with antithyroid drugs. CDR3 sequence: CSARGAGGPLGYTF. CDR3 coding DNA: TGCAGTGCTAGAGGGGCGGGAGGACCCCTAGGCTACACCTTC.